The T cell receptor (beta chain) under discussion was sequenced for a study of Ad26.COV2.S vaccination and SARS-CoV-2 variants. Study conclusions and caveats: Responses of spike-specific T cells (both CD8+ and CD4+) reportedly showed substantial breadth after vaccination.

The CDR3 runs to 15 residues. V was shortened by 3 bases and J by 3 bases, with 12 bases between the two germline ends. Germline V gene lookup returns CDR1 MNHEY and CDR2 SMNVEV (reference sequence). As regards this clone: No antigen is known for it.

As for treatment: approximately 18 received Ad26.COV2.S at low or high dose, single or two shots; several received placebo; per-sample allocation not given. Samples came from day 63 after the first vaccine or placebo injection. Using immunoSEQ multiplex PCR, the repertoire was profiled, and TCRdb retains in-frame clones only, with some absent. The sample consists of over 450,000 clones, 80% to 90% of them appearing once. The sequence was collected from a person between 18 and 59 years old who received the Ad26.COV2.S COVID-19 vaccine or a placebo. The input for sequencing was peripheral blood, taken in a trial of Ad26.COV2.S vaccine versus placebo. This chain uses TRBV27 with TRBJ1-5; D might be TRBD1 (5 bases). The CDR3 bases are TGTGCCAGCAGTTTGAGAGGGGCAACCAATCAGCCCCAGCATTTT. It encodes CASSLRGATNQPQHF.